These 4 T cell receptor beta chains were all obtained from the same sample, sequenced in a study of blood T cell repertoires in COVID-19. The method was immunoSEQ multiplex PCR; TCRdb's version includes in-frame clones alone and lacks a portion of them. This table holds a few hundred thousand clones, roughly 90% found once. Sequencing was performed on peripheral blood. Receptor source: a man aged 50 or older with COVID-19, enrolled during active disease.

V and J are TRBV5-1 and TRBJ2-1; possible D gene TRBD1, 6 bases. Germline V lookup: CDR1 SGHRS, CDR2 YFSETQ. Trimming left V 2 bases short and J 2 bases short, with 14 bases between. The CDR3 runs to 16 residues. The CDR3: CASSLTGQATYNEQFF. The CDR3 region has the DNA TGCGCCAGCAGCTTAACAGGGCAGGCGACCTACAATGAGCAGTTCTTC.

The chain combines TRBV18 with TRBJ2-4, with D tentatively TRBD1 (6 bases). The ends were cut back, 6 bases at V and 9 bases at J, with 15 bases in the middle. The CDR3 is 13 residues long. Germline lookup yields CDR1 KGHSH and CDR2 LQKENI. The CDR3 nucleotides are TGTGCCAGCTCCCGCAACAGGGACGGCATTCAGTACTTC. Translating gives CASSRNRDGIQYF.

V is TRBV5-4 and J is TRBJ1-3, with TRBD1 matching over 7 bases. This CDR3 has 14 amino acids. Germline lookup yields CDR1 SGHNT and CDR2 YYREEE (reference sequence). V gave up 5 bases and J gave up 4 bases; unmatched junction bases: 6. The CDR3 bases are TGTGCCAGCAGTTCCGACAGGGTCGGAAACACCATATATTTT. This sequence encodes CASSSDRVGNTIYF.

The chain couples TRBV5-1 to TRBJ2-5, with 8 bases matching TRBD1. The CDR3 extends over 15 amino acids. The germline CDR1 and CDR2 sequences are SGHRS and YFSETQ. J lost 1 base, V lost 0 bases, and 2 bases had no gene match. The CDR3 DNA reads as TGCGCCAGCAGCTTGGACGGGACAGGCCAAGAGACCCAGTACTTC. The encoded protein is CASSLDGTGQETQYF. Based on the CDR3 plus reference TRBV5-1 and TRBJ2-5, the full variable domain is KAGVTQTPRYLIKTRGQQVTLSCSPISGHRSVSWYQQTPGQGLQFLFEYFSETQRNKGNFPGRFSGRQFSNSRSEMNVSTLELGDSALYLCASSLDGTGQETQYFGPGTRLLVL.